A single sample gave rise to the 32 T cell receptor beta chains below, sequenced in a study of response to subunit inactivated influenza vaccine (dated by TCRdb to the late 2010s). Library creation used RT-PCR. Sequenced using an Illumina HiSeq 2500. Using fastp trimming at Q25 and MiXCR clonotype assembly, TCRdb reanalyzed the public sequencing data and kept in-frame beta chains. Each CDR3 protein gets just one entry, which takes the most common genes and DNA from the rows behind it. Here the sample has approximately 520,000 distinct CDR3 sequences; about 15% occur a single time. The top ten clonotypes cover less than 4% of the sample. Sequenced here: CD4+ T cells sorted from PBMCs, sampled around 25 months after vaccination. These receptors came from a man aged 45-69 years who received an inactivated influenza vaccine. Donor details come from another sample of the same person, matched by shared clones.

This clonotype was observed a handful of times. This CDR3 is CASSLQVSHNEQFF. CDR3 in DNA: TGCGCCAGCAGCTTGCAGGTTTCGCACAATGAGCAGTTCTTC. The J gene is TRBJ2-1, the V gene TRBV5-1; D not certain. The CDR3 consists of 14 residues. Germline values: CDR1 SGHRS, CDR2 YFSETQ. V shed 1 base and J shed 5 bases, with 10 bases lying between them.

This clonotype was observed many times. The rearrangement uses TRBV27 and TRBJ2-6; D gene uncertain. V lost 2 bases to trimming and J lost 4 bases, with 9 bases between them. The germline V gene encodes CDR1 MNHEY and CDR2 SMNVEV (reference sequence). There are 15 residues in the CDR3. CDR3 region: CASSLNLMGANVLTF. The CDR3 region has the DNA TGTGCCAGCAGTTTAAATCTAATGGGGGCCAACGTCCTGACTTTC.

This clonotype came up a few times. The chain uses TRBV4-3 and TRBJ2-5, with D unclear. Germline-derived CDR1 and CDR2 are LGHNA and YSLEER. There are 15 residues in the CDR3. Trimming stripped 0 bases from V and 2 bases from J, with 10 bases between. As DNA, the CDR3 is TGCGCCAGCAGCCAAGACCCCGGGTATCAAGAGACCCAGTACTTC. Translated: CASSQDPGYQETQYF.

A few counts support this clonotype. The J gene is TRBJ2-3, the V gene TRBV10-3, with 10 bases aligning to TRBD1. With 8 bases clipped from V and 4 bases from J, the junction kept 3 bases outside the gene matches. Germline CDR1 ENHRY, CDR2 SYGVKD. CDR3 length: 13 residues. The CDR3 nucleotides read TGTGCCATCCGACAGGGGGCTCCAGATACGCAGTATTTT. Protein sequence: CAIRQGAPDTQYF.

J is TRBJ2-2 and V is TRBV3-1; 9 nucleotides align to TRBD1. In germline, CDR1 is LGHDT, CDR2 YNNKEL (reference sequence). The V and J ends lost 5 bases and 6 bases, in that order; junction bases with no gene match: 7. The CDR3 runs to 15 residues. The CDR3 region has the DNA TGTGCCAGCAGCTCGGGACAGGGATACGCCGGGGAGCTGTTTTTT. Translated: CASSSGQGYAGELFF. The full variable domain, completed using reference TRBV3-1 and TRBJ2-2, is DTAVSQTPKYLVTQMGNDKSIKCEQNLGHDTMYWYKQDSKKFLKIMFSYNNKELIINETVPNRFSPKSPDKAHLNLHINSLELGDSAVYFCASSSGQGYAGELFFGEGSRLTVL.

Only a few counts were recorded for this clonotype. As DNA, the CDR3 is TGCGCCAGCAGCCCTGGGACTAGCCTTGAGCAGTTCTTC. This translates into CASSPGTSLEQFF. The V call is TRBV5-1, the J call TRBJ2-1; 9 nucleotides agree with TRBD2. The V gene end was trimmed by 4 bases and the J gene end by 9 bases; junction bases not matched to a gene: 5. This CDR3 comprises 13 residues. Germline V CDR1 and CDR2: SGHRS, YFSETQ.

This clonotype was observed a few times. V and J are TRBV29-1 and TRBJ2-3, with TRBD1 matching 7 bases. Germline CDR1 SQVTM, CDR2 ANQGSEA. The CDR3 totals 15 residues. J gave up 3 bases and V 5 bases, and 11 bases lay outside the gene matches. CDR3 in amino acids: CSVRTGTAVTDTQYF. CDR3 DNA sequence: TGCAGCGTTCGGACCGGGACAGCAGTTACAGATACGCAGTATTTT.

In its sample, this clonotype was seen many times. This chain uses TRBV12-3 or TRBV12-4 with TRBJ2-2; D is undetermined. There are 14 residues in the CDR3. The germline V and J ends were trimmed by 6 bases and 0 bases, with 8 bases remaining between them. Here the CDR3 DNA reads TGTGCCAGCAGGACCAACGCGAACACCGGGGAGCTGTTTTTT. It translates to CASRTNANTGELFF.

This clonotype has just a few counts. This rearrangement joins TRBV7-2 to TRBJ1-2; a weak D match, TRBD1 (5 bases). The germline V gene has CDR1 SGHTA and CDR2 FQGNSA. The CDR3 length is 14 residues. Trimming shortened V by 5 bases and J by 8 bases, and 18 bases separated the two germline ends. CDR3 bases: TGTGCCAGCAGCCCGCAAGTGACGGGGGGAGGCTACACCTTC. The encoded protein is CASSPQVTGGGYTF.

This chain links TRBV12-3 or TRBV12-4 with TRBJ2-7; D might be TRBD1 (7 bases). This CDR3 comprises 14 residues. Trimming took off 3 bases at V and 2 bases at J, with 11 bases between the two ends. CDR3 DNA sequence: TGTGCCAGCAGTTTCTGCGGGACAGCCTACGAGCAGTACTTC. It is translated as CASSFCGTAYEQYF.

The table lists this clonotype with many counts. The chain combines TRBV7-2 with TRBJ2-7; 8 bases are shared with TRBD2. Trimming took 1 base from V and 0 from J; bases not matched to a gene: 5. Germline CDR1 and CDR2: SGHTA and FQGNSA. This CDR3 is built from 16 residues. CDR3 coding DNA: TGTGCCAGCAGCTTAGTTGGCGGGGGGTTCTCCTACGAGCAGTACTTC. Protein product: CASSLVGGGFSYEQYF. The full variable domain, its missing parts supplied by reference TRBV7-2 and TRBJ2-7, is GAGVSQSPSNKVTEKGKDVELRCDPISGHTALYWYRQSLGQGLEFLIYFQGNSAPDKSGLPSDRFSAERTGGSVSTLTIQRTQQEDSAVYLCASSLVGGGFSYEQYFGPGTRLTVT.

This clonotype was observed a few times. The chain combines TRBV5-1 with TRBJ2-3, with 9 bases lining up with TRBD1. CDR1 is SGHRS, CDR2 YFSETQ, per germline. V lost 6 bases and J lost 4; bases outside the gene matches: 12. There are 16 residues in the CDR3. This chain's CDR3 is CASNLDRGGGPDTQYF. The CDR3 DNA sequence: TGCGCCAGCAACCTGGACAGGGGAGGAGGGCCAGATACGCAGTATTTT.

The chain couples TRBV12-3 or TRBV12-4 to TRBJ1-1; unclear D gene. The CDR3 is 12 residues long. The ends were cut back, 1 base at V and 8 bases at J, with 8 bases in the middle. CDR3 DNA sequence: TGTGCCAGCAGTTTAGGACTGAGCGAAGCTTTCTTT. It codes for CASSLGLSEAFF.

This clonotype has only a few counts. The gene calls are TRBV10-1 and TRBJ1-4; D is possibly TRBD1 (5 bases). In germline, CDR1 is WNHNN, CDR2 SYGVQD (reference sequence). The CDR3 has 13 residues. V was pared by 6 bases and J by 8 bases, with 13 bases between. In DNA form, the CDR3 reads TGCGCCAGCAGCGCCGCCGGGGCCGAAAAACTGTTTTTT. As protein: CASSAAGAEKLFF.

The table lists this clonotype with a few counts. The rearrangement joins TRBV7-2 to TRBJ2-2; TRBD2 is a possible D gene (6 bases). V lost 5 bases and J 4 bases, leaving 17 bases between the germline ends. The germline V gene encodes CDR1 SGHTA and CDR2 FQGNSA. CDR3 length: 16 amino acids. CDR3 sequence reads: CASSLGGVRVTGELFF. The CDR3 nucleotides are TGTGCCAGCAGCCTAGGAGGGGTTAGGGTCACCGGGGAGCTGTTTTTT.

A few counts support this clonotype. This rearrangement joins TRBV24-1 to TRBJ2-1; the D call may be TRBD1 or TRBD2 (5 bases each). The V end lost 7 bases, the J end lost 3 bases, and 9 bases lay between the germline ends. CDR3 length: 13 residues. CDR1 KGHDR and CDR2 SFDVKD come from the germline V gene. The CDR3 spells CATRKGSYNEQFF. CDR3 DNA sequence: TGTGCCACCAGAAAGGGGAGCTACAATGAGCAGTTCTTC.

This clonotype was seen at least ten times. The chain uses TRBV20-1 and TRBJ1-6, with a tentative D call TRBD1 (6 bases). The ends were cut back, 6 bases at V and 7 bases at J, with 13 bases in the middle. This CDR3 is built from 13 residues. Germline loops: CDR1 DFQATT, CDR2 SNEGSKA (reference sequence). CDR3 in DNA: TGCAGTGCAAACCGGGACATCAATTCACCCCTCCACTTT. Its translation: CSANRDINSPLHF.

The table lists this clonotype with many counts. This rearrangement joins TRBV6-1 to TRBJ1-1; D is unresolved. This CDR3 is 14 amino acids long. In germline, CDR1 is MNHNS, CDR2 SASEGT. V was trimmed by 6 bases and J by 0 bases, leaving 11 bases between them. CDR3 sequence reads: CASRPGRVNTEAFF. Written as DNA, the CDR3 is TGTGCCAGCAGACCTGGACGGGTGAACACTGAAGCTTTCTTT.

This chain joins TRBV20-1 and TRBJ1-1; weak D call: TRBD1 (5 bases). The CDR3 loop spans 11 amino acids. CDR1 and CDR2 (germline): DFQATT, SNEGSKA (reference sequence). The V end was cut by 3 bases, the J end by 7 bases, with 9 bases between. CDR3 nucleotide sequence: TGCAGTGCTAGTCAAGGACATGAAGCTTTCTTT. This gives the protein CSASQGHEAFF.

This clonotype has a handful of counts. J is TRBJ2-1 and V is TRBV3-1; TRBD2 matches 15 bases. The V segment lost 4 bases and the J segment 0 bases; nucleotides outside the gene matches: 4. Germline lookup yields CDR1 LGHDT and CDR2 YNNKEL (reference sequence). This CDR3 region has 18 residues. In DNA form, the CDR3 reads TGTGCCAGCAGCCTGGGACTAGCGGGAGGTCGCTCCTACAATGAGCAGTTCTTC. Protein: CASSLGLAGGRSYNEQFF.

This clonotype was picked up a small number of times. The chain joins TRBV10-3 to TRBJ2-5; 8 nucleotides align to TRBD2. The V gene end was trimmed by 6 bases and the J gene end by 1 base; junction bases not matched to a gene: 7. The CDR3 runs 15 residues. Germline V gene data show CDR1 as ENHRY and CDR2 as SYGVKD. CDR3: CAISLGLAAQETQYF. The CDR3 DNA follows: TGTGCCATCAGCCTAGGACTAGCAGCCCAAGAGACCCAGTACTTC.

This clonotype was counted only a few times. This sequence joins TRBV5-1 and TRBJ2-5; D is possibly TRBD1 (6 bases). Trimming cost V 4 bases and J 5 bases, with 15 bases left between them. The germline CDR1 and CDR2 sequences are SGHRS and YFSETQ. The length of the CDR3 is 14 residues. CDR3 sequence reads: CASSPVGGLETQYF. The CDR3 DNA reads TGCGCCAGCAGCCCGGTAGGGGGTCTCGAGACCCAGTACTTC.

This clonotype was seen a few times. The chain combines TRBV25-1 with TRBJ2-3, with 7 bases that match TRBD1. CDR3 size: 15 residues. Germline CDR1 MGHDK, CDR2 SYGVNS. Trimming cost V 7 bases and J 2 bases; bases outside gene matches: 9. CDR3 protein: CASTPGGAFTDTQYF. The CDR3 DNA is TGTGCCAGCACCCCAGGGGGAGCTTTCACAGATACGCAGTATTTT. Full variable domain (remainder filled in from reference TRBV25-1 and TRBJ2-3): EADIYQTPRYLVIGTGKKITLECSQTMGHDKMYWYQQDPGMELHLIHYSYGVNSTEKGDLSSESTVSRIRTEHFPLTLESARPSHTSQYLCASTPGGAFTDTQYFGPGTRLTVL.

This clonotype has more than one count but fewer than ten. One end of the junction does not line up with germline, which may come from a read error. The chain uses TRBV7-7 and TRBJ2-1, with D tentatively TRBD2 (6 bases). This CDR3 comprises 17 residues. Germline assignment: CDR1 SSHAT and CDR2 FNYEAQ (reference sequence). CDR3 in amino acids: CASSDSFRGFSYNEQFF. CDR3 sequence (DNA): TGTGCTAGCAGCGATTCCTTTCGGGGGTTCTCCTACAATGAGCAGTTCTTC.

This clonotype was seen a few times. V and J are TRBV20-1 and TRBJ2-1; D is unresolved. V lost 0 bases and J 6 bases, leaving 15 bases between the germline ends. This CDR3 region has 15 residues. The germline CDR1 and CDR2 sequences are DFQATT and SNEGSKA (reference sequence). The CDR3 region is CSAREGGSAGNEQFF. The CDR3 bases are TGCAGTGCTAGAGAGGGCGGTTCGGCCGGCAATGAGCAGTTCTTC.

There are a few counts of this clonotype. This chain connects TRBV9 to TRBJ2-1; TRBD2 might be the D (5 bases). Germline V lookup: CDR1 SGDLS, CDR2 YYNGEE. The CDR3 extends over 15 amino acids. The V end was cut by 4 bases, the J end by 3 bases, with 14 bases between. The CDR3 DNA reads TGTGCCAGCAGCACGGGCCCCGGAGGCTACAATGAGCAGTTCTTC. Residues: CASSTGPGGYNEQFF.

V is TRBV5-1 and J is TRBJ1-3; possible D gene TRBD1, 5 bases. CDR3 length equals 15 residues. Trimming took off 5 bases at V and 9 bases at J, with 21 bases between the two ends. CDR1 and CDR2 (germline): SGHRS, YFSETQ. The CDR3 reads CASSYTGTSGSTIYF. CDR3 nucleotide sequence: TGCGCCAGCAGTTACACCGGGACCTCAGGGAGCACCATATATTTT.

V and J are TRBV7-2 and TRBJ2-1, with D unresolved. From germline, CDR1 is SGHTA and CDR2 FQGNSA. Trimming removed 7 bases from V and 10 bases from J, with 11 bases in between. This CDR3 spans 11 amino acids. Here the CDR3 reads CASILSTEQFF. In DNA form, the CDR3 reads TGTGCCAGCATCCTATCGACGGAGCAGTTCTTC.

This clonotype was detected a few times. In DNA form, the CDR3 reads TGCGCCAGCAGCCGGACGACTAGCGGGAGCGGGGAAGCCTACGAGCAGTACTTC. This translates into CASSRTTSGSGEAYEQYF. The V call is TRBV5-1, the J call TRBJ2-7; TRBD2 agrees at 12 bases. CDR1 and CDR2 (germline): SGHRS, YFSETQ. CDR3 size: 18 residues. With 4 bases clipped from V and 2 bases from J, the junction kept 13 bases outside the gene matches.

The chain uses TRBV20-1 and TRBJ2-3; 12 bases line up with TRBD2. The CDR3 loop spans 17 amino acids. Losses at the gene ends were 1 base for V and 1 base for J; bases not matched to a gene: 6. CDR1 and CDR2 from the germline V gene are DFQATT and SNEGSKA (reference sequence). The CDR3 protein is CSARASGRAGGTDTQYF. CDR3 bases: TGCAGTGCTAGAGCTAGCGGGAGGGCCGGTGGCACAGATACGCAGTATTTT.

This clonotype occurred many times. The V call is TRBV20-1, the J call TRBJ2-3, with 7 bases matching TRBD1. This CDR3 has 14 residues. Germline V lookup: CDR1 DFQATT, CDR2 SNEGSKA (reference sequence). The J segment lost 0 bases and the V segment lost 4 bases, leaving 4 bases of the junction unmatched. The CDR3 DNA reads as TGCAGTGCTAAGGGGACAGTTAGCACAGATACGCAGTATTTT. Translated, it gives CSAKGTVSTDTQYF.

The CDR3 DNA reads TGTGCCAGCAAGGAAGTGAGGGACTTTCACGACATTCAGTACTTC. Translating gives CASKEVRDFHDIQYF. The rearrangement uses TRBV6-2 or TRBV6-3 and TRBJ2-4; D may be TRBD2 (6 bases). The CDR3 length is 15 residues. Germline CDR1 MNHEY, CDR2 SVGEGT. V was pared by 7 bases and J by 8 bases, with 21 bases between.